The clone carrying this T cell receptor beta chain was seen more than once but under ten times. Its specificity is unknown. One entry per CDR3 protein, called by TCRdb with MiXCR from the 5' RACE reads. The profile covers roughly 500,000 distinct CDR3 sequences, with approximately 22% appearing a single time and about 0.93% taken by the ten largest. The sample is drawn from a study of identical twins. Overall study findings and caveats: Beta out-of-frame sequences showed weaker excess sharing between twins.

Germline trimming cut 7 bases from V and 2 bases from J; bases unmatched to any gene: 5. Germline values: CDR1 MNHNS, CDR2 SASEGT. The length of the CDR3 is 14 residues. These data were also filed under a second study, of T cells expressing NK-cell markers.

The chain combines TRBV6-1 with TRBJ2-7, with 10 bases aligning to TRBD2. The sequencing input was CD4+ T cells sorted from blood. The TCR comes from a woman aged 18-29 years in good health. The CDR3 nucleotides are TGTGCCAGCAACCCTACTAGCGGGACCTACGAGCAGTACTTC. This translates into CASNPTSGTYEQYF.